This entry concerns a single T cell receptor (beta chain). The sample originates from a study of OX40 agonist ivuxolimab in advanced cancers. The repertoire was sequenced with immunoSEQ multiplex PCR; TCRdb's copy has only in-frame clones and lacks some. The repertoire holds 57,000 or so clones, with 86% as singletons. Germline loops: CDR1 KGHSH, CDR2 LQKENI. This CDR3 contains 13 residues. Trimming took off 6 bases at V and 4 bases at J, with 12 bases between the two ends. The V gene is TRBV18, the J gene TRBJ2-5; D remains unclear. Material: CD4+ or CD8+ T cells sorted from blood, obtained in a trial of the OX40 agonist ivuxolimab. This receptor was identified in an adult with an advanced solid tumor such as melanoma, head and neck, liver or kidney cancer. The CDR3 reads CASSFTMGETQYF. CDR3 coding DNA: TGTGCCAGCTCCTTCACCATGGGAGAGACCCAGTACTTC.